A single sample gave rise to the 5 T cell receptor beta chains below, sequenced in a study of T cell responses to AZD1222 COVID-19 vaccine. TCRdb's table, derived via immunoSEQ multiplex PCR, lists solely in-frame clones and lacks some. The repertoire consists of under 200,000 clones, with around nine tenths occurring once and the leading ten covering about 1.6%. Source: peripheral blood, taken on day 0 of AZD1222 vaccination. These receptors originate from an adult in good health.

The genes are TRBV27 and TRBJ2-5; no clear D gene. There are 13 residues in the CDR3. The germline gives CDR1 MNHEY, CDR2 SMNVEV (reference sequence). V was clipped by 5 bases and J by 3 bases, with 10 bases between them. The CDR3 loop is CASSLTGKETQYF. The CDR3 DNA follows: TGTGCCAGCAGTCTAACTGGTAAAGAGACCCAGTACTTC.

About this clone itself: Other DNA sequences of this sample code for an identical CDR3. The chain recombines TRBV6-5 with TRBJ1-2; possible D gene TRBD1, 5 bases. Per germline, CDR1 MNHEY and CDR2 SVGAGI. The CDR3 contains 13 residues. V dropped 6 bases and J dropped 0 bases, with 8 bases sitting between them. The CDR3 coding sequence is TGTGCCAGCAGACCGACAGCTAACTATGGCTACACCTTC. It translates to CASRPTANYGYTF.

V gene TRBV19 combines with J gene TRBJ1-6, with D maybe TRBD1 (5 bases). Trimming took off 3 bases at V and 0 bases at J, with 9 bases between the two ends. Per germline, CDR1 LNHDA and CDR2 SQIVND (reference sequence). The CDR3 loop spans 16 amino acids. CDR3 in DNA: TGTGCCAGTAGTATTGGGGGAAGCTCCTATAATTCACCCCTCCACTTT. It codes for CASSIGGSSYNSPLHF.

This clone has a single count. The rearrangement joins TRBV4-1 to TRBJ2-7; 8 nucleotides match TRBD2. The germline CDR1 and CDR2 sequences are MGHRA and YSYEKL. This CDR3 has 15 residues. J gave up 4 bases and V 0 bases, and 5 bases lay outside the gene matches. The CDR3 loop is CASSQDPRGVYEQYF. The CDR3 DNA is TGCGCCAGCAGCCAAGATCCGCGGGGGGTTTACGAGCAGTACTTC.

V usage is TRBV11-3 and J usage is TRBJ1-3; the D gene is possibly TRBD1 (5 bases). This CDR3 comprises 14 residues. V was trimmed by 5 bases and J by 2 bases, leaving 10 bases between them. Germline V gene lookup returns CDR1 SGHNT and CDR2 YENEEA. The CDR3 region is CASSRGVAGNTIYF. DNA of the CDR3: TGTGCCAGCAGCCGGGGGGTTGCTGGAAACACCATATATTTT.